The clone carrying this TCR beta chain was recorded only once. Sequenced by immunoSEQ multiplex PCR; TCRdb stores in-frame clones only, minus some. The table includes about 170,000 clones, 86% detected once. These data originate in a study of cytomegalovirus exposure and HLA in healthy donors. Study at large: The platform used for the approximately 130 validation repertoires matched that of the 666 first-cohort repertoires, a later analysis reported.

Sequenced material: PBMCs. The clonotype originates from a woman aged 25 to 45 in good health and CMV-seronegative.

CDR3 residues: CASSQAHTSGYEQYF. CDR3 nucleotides: TGCGCCAGCAGCCAAGCCCATACTAGCGGATACGAGCAGTACTTC. The chain couples TRBV4-3 to TRBJ2-7, with 8 bases aligning to TRBD2. The J segment lost 4 bases and the V segment lost 1 base, leaving 6 bases of the junction unmatched. CDR1 is LGHNA, CDR2 YSLEER, per germline. This CDR3 spans 15 amino acids.